This T cell receptor (beta chain) emerged from a study of CD8+CD57+ T cells in acquired aplastic anemia. Across the whole study: Sorted CD4+ and CD8+ cell DNA averaged roughly 3.2 ug.

Findings and caveats of the study: The CD8+ Simpson's diversity of patients and controls was not significantly different. It was found that some 31 CD8+ CDR3 sequences were shared between patients and controls.

Remarks on this clonotype: Its antigen is still unknown.

For CDR3 and TCR beta VDJ profiling, genomic DNA was the template used. TCRdb passed the reads through MiXCR, listing each CDR3 protein once. The top ten hold roughly 0.89% of the sample, which has hundreds of thousands of distinct CDR3 sequences, roughly 34% seen once. This CDR3 contains 16 residues. Trimming took 2 bases from V and 7 from J; bases not matched to a gene: 7. Germline V CDR1 and CDR2: MGHDK, SYGVNS. Patients who underwent sequencing had shown CD8+CD57+ cell expansion by flow cytometry. V usage is TRBV25-1 and J usage is TRBJ2-1, with 11 bases lining up with TRBD2. The sample consisted of sorted CD4+, CD8+, or CD8+CD57+ T cells (not recorded which) from PBMCs. This clonotype was sampled from a human donor with aplastic anemia. DNA of the CDR3: TGTGCCAGCAGTGAAGCGGATTGGACTAGCGGGAATGAGCAGTTCTTC. This gives the protein CASSEADWTSGNEQFF.